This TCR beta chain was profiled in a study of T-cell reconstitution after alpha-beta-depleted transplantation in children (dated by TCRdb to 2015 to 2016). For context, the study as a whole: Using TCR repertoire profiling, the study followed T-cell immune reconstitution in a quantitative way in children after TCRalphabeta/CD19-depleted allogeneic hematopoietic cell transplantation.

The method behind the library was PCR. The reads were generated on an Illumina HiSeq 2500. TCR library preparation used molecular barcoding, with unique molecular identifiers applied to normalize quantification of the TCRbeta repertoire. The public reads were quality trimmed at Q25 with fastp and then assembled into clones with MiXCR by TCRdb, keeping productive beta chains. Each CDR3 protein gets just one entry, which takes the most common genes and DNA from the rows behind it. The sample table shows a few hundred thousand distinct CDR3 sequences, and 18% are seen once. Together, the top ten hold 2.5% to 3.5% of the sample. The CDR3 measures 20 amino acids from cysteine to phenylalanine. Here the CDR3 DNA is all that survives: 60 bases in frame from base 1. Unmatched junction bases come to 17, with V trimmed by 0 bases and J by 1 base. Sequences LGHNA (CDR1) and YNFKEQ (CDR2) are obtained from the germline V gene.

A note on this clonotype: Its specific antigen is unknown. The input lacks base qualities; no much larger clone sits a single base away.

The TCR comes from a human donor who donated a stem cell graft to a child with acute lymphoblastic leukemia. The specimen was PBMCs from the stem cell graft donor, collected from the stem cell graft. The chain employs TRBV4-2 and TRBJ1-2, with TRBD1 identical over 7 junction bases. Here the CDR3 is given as CASSQDWLGTELSFNYGYTF. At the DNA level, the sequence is TGTGCCAGCAGCCAAGATTGGCTAGGGACAGAGTTATCCTTTAACTATGGCTACACCTTC.